A single sample gave rise to the 8 T cell receptor beta chains below, sequenced in a study of shared clonotypes between healthy human individuals. Repertoires were generated with immunoSEQ multiplex PCR, while TCRdb's copy carries only in-frame clones and drops some. The sample lists about 800,000 clones, around 96% occurring once. Terminally differentiated effector memory CD45RA+ cells were excluded by CCR7 positive selection of CD45RO-negative cells. Input material: naive CD8+ T cells sorted from blood. Receptors originate from a man aged 30-40 years in good health.

This clone was seen just once. V usage is TRBV4-3 and J usage is TRBJ1-1, with 7 bases fitting TRBD1. After removal of 4 bases from V and 0 bases from J, the junction contained 8 bases not matched to a gene. The germline CDR1 and CDR2 sequences are LGHNA and YSLEER. The length of the CDR3 is 16 residues. The CDR3 DNA reads TGCGCCAGCAGCCCTAGAATGGGACAGCTGAACACTGAAGCTTTCTTT. Encoded protein: CASSPRMGQLNTEAFF.

This clone was picked up one time. This chain joins TRBV5-1 and TRBJ2-7; maybe TRBD2 (5 bases). V gave up 5 bases and J gave up 7 bases, with 13 bases separating them. CDR3 length: 12 residues. CDR1 and CDR2 (germline): SGHRS, YFSETQ. CDR3 protein: CASSPSRGEQYF. CDR3 nucleotides: TGCGCCAGCAGTCCATCCCGGGGAGAGCAGTACTTC.

The chain links TRBV9 to TRBJ1-3; D is uncertain. Germline-derived CDR1 and CDR2 are SGDLS and YYNGEE. Trimming pared 0 bases from V and 0 bases from J, leaving 4 bases between. This CDR3 has 14 residues. CDR3 in amino acids: CASSVGDSGNTIYF. CDR3 nucleotides: TGTGCCAGCAGCGTAGGGGACTCTGGAAACACCATATATTTT.

Turning to this clone: Germline is not matched at one junction end, which may reflect a read error. V usage is TRBV9 and J usage is TRBJ2-4; maybe TRBD1 (6 bases). The CDR3 consists of 9 residues. CDR1 is SGDLS and CDR2 is YYNGEE in the germline V gene. CDR3 in amino acids: CASSPQGPF. The DNA of the CDR3 is TGTGCCAGCAGCCCCCAGGGGCCCTTC.

This chain links TRBV7-6 with TRBJ2-1; TRBD2 aligns across 7 bases. Germline CDR1 SGHVS, CDR2 FNYEAQ. This CDR3 is 15 amino acids long. The trim removed 5 bases at V and 9 bases at J, leaving 13 bases unmatched. This chain's CDR3 is CASSPPVAGIGEQFF. In nucleotides, the CDR3 is TGTGCCAGCAGCCCGCCAGTAGCGGGTATTGGTGAGCAGTTCTTC.

The rearrangement joins TRBV7-9 to TRBJ2-6; D is ambiguous. From germline, CDR1 is SEHNR and CDR2 FQNEAQ (reference sequence). This CDR3 comprises 16 residues. V was pared by 4 bases and J by 3 bases, with 13 bases between. The DNA for the CDR3 is TGTGCCAGCAGCTCCCTAGGACCGGATGGGGCCAACGTCCTGACTTTC. It translates to CASSSLGPDGANVLTF.

V and J are TRBV28 and TRBJ2-5; a possible D gene is TRBD1 (5 bases). The CDR3 runs to 15 residues. Looked up from germline, CDR1 is MDHEN and CDR2 is SYDVKM. V lost 6 bases to trimming and J lost 4 bases, with 18 bases between them. In DNA, the CDR3 is TGTGCCAGCAGCGCCACAAGGGGTATTGGAGAGACCCAGTACTTC. It encodes CASSATRGIGETQYF.

The J gene is TRBJ1-1, the V gene TRBV5-1; 10 nucleotides align to TRBD1. V shed 4 bases and J 0 bases; nucleotides not matched to a gene: 9. There are 17 residues in the CDR3. Germline V CDR1 and CDR2: SGHRS, YFSETQ. The CDR3 reads CASSPPRTGGLNTEAFF. Written as DNA, the CDR3 is TGCGCCAGCAGCCCCCCGCGGACAGGGGGTTTGAACACTGAAGCTTTCTTT.